This T cell receptor beta chain is drawn from a study of T cells in Graves' hyperthyroidism and ophthalmopathy. Study conclusions and caveats: Ophthalmopathy was predicted by the model a median of approximately six months ahead of onset.

What was amplified from RNA transcripts were TCR beta CDR3 regions. The HTBI primer set served for first-round RT-PCR of the TCR CDR3. MiXCR, run by TCRdb on the multiplex PCR reads, gives a single entry per CDR3 protein. The table includes 250,000 to 350,000 distinct CDR3 sequences, over 15% detected once. Germline V gene data show CDR1 as MDHEN and CDR2 as SYDVKM. Trimming shortened V by 8 bases and J by 4 bases, and 21 bases separated the two germline ends. The length of the CDR3 is 16 residues. This clonotype was found a few times. Its antigen is not known. Diagnostic assessment was based on clinical symptoms, serum thyroxine and TRAb, thyroid ultrasound and orbital computed tomography.

The TCR originated in a man aged 30 to 39 with Graves' hyperthyroidism. The V gene is TRBV28, the J gene TRBJ1-5; D may be TRBD1 (6 bases). Sequenced material: blood. The DNA for the CDR3 is TGTGCCAGCCGTCTTAGGGCTAGGGGGGGAAATCAGCCCCAGCATTTT. As protein: CASRLRARGGNQPQHF.